This T cell receptor (beta chain) was sequenced during a study of response to subunit inactivated influenza vaccine. As regards this clonotype: Its antigen is as yet unknown.

TCRdb passed the RT-PCR reads through MiXCR, listing each CDR3 protein once. Of about half a million distinct CDR3 sequences in the sample, around 9.9% were seen once. Per germline, CDR1 DFQATT and CDR2 SNEGSKA (reference sequence). This CDR3 spans 14 amino acids. V dropped 4 bases and J dropped 7; count of bases not matched to a gene: 11. Broader study findings: The authors put forward the suggestion that each seasonal influenza vaccination may bring in only a limited number of new T cells.

The chain uses TRBV20-1 and TRBJ2-7; 9 bases map to TRBD2. Material: PBMCs from blood, obtained about 40 days after vaccination. This TCR was sampled from a man aged 50-59 years who received an inactivated influenza vaccine. CDR3 sequence reads: CSATDRGGGREQYF. The CDR3 bases are TGCAGTGCTACGGACCGCGGGGGGGGACGGGAGCAGTACTTC.